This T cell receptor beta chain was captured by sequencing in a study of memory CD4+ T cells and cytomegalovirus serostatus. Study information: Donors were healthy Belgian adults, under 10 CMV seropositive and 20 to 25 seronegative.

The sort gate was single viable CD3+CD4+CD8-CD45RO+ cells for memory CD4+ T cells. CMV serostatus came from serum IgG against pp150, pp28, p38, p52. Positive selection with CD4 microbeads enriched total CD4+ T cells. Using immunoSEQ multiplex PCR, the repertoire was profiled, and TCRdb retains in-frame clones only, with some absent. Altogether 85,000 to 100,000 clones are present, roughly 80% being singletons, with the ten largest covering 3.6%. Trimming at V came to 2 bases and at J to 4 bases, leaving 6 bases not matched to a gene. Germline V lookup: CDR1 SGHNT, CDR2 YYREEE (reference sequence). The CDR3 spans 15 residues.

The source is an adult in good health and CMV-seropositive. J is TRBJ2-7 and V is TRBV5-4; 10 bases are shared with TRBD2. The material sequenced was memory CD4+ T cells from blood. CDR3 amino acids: CASSFKASGSYEQYF. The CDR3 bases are TGTGCCAGCAGCTTTAAGGCTAGCGGGAGTTACGAGCAGTACTTC. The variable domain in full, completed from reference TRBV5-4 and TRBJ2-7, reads ETGVTQSPTHLIKTRGQQVTLRCSSQSGHNTVSWYQQALGQGPQFIFQYYREEENGRGNFPPRFSGLQFPNYSSELNVNALELDDSALYLCASSFKASGSYEQYFGPGTRLTVT.